This T cell receptor beta chain was recovered during a study of blood T cell repertoires in COVID-19. Study-wide context: T cells, B-cell-depleted T cells, or PBMCs provided the cDNA or gDNA that served as material.

Assay: immunoSEQ multiplex PCR; the TCRdb copy retains only in-frame clones and omits some. The data show about 400,000 clones, more than 80% seen once. CDR3 size: 14 residues. CDR1 MNHNS and CDR2 SASEGT come from the germline V gene. The V end was cut by 2 bases, the J end by 6 bases, with 14 bases between. This chain uses TRBV6-1 with TRBJ2-7; D may be TRBD1 (5 bases). Sequencing was carried out using peripheral blood. This TCR derives from a middle-aged man with acute or convalescent COVID-19. As DNA, the CDR3 is TGTGCCAGCAGTGAAAACTGGGGCCCCCGCGAGCAGTACTTC. It encodes CASSENWGPREQYF.